Each of the 14 T cell receptor beta chains below was sequenced from the same sample in a study of blood T cell repertoires in COVID-19. Assay: immunoSEQ multiplex PCR; the TCRdb copy retains only in-frame clones and omits some. The sample lists approximately 400,000 clones; roughly four fifths were seen once. The sequenced sample consisted of PBMCs or T cells enriched from blood (not recorded which). The source is a woman aged 45-65 years who had recovered from COVID-19.

The CDR3 sequence: CAWSGKQGYEQYF. The CDR3 DNA reads TGTGCCTGGAGTGGAAAACAGGGTTACGAGCAGTACTTC. This chain uses TRBV30 with TRBJ2-7; the D gene is possibly TRBD1 (6 bases). The germline V gene encodes CDR1 GTSNPN and CDR2 SVGIG (reference sequence). CDR3 length equals 13 residues. Trimming stripped 1 base from V and 4 bases from J, with 11 bases between. The variable domain in full, completed from reference TRBV30 and TRBJ2-7, reads SQTIHQWPATLVQPVGSPLSLECTVEGTSNPNLYWYRQAAGRGLQLLFYSVGIGQISSEVPQNLSASRPQDRQFILSSKKLLLSDSGFYLCAWSGKQGYEQYFGPGTRLTVT.

The chain links TRBV29-1 to TRBJ1-1, with a tentative D call TRBD1 (5 bases). Germline CDR1 is SQVTM and CDR2 is ANQGSEA. V was clipped by 6 bases and J by 1 base, with 9 bases between them. The CDR3 has 12 residues. The CDR3 reads CSVRRANTEAFF. CDR3 coding DNA: TGCAGCGTCCGCAGGGCGAACACTGAAGCTTTCTTT.

The CDR3 protein is CASSPRTGVSYEQYF. The CDR3 nucleotides read TGTGCCAGCAGCCCCCGGACAGGGGTCTCCTACGAGCAGTACTTC. This chain links TRBV6-2 or TRBV6-3 with TRBJ2-7; 9 bases fit TRBD1. This CDR3 has 15 amino acids. From germline, CDR1 is MNHEY and CDR2 SVGEGT. V shed 6 bases and J 0 bases; nucleotides not matched to a gene: 6.

The chain couples TRBV6-5 to TRBJ1-2, with D maybe TRBD1 (6 bases). The CDR3 length is 14 residues. Germline V gene data show CDR1 as MNHEY and CDR2 as SVGAGI. Trimming shortened V by 7 bases and J by 8 bases, and 20 bases separated the two germline ends. The CDR3 coding sequence is TGTGCCAGCATGTACAGGGACGGCGCCGGGGGCTACACCTTC. Encoded protein: CASMYRDGAGGYTF.

This clone was recorded only once. The chain recombines TRBV9 with TRBJ2-1, with D uncertain. CDR3 length: 13 residues. The germline gives CDR1 SGDLS, CDR2 YYNGEE. Trimming took off 0 bases at V and 8 bases at J, with 9 bases between the two ends. The CDR3: CASSVDPPDEQFF. CDR3 bases: TGTGCCAGCAGCGTAGACCCCCCGGATGAGCAGTTCTTC. Looking up the rest from reference TRBV9 and TRBJ2-1 gives the full variable domain: DSGVTQTPKHLITATGQRVTLRCSPRSGDLSVYWYQQSLDQGLQFLIQYYNGEERAKGNILERFSAQQFPDLHSELNLSSLELGDSALYFCASSVDPPDEQFFGPGTRLTVL.

The J gene is TRBJ2-3, the V gene TRBV24-1, with 14 bases fitting TRBD2. V dropped 4 bases and J dropped 1; count of bases not matched to a gene: 6. This CDR3 spans 18 amino acids. The germline V gene has CDR1 KGHDR and CDR2 SFDVKD. The CDR3: CATSDGTSGSRGTDTQYF. The CDR3, as DNA: TGTGCCACCAGTGACGGGACTAGCGGGAGTCGAGGCACAGATACGCAGTATTTT.

This clone was seen more than once but under ten times. The chain employs TRBV7-9 and TRBJ1-1; 9 bases are a match to TRBD1. V gave up 4 bases and J gave up 3 bases; unmatched junction bases: 3. This CDR3 contains 14 residues. Germline values: CDR1 SEHNR, CDR2 FQNEAQ (reference sequence). The CDR3 spells CASSSTGGHTEAFF. The CDR3 nucleotides read TGTGCCAGCAGCTCGACAGGGGGTCACACTGAAGCTTTCTTT.

This clone was seen once. This sequence joins TRBV18 and TRBJ1-1; possibly TRBD1 for D (5 bases). Germline lookup yields CDR1 KGHSH and CDR2 LQKENI. The CDR3 sequence is 16 residues long. Between the trimmed V and J ends, which lost 3 bases and 0 bases, there was a span of 14 bases. The CDR3 DNA follows: TGTGCCAGCTCACCCTCTGCGGGGCTAATGAACACTGAAGCTTTCTTT. This sequence encodes CASSPSAGLMNTEAFF.

A single count supports this clone. The chain has TRBV5-1 and TRBJ1-1; unclear D gene. Germline CDR1 is SGHRS and CDR2 is YFSETQ. The length of the CDR3 is 14 residues. V lost 3 bases and J lost 4, with 13 bases in between. CDR3 in DNA: TGCGCCAGCAGCTCATCAGCGTTTGGCACTGAAGCTTTCTTT. Its translation: CASSSSAFGTEAFF.

The rearrangement links TRBV10-2 to TRBJ1-2, with D perhaps matching TRBD1 (5 bases). Germline CDR1 reads WSHSY; CDR2 reads SAAADI. Trimming shortened V by 0 bases and J by 2 bases, and 7 bases separated the two germline ends. The CDR3 has 14 amino acids. For the CDR3, the DNA is TGCGCCAGCAGTGAGTCGACAGCGAACTATGGCTACACCTTC. Protein product: CASSESTANYGYTF.

About this clone: Other DNA sequences within the sample encode an identical CDR3. The V gene is TRBV5-1, the J gene TRBJ2-3, with D unclear. The CDR3 length is 13 residues. The germline CDR1 and CDR2 sequences are SGHRS and YFSETQ. V lost 1 base, J lost 5 bases, and 8 bases lay in between. In DNA, the CDR3 is TGCGCCAGCAGCTTGTCTACGGGAGATACGCAGTATTTT. This gives the protein CASSLSTGDTQYF.

The chain has TRBV7-3 and TRBJ1-1, with TRBD1 matching 7 bases. The germline CDR1 and CDR2 sequences are SGHTA and FQGTGA. The CDR3 has 14 residues. V trimming: 2 bases; J trimming: 5 bases; junction bases outside the gene matches: 5. The CDR3 sequence: CASSLRDRATEAFF. In nucleotides, the CDR3 is TGTGCCAGCAGCTTACGAGACAGGGCGACTGAAGCTTTCTTT.

The chain is built from TRBV5-1 and TRBJ1-1; D not resolved. Per the germline V gene, CDR1 is SGHRS and CDR2 is YFSETQ. V lost 4 bases to trimming and J lost 3 bases, with 7 bases between them. This CDR3 region has 12 residues. CDR3 in DNA: TGCGCCAGCAGCAAGGGAGACACTGAAGCTTTCTTT. It encodes CASSKGDTEAFF.

This clone was observed a single time. The chain uses TRBV29-1 and TRBJ1-1, with no clear D. CDR1 SQVTM and CDR2 ANQGSEA come from the germline V gene. The CDR3 spans 13 residues. V was pared by 0 bases and J by 4 bases, with 9 bases between. The CDR3 DNA is TGCAGCGTTGAAGATCGAGGGAGCACTGAAGCTTTCTTT. It codes for CSVEDRGSTEAFF.